This T cell receptor (beta chain) was profiled in a study of control samples from healthy donors and cancer patients. Sequenced by immunoSEQ multiplex PCR; TCRdb stores in-frame clones only, minus some. The sample has about 90,000 clones; 90% are singletons. CDR3 length: 13 residues. The junction had 8 bases not matched to a gene; V was cut back by 5 bases and J by 10 bases. Germline assignment: CDR1 SGHTA and CDR2 FQGNSA. The V gene is TRBV7-2, the J gene TRBJ2-1; 7 bases align to TRBD1. This TCR came from a woman under 30 in good health. The sample taken for sequencing was blood. The CDR3 DNA follows: TGTGCCAGCAGCCGACAGGGAGCTAACGAGCAGTTCTTC. Its protein is CASSRQGANEQFF.